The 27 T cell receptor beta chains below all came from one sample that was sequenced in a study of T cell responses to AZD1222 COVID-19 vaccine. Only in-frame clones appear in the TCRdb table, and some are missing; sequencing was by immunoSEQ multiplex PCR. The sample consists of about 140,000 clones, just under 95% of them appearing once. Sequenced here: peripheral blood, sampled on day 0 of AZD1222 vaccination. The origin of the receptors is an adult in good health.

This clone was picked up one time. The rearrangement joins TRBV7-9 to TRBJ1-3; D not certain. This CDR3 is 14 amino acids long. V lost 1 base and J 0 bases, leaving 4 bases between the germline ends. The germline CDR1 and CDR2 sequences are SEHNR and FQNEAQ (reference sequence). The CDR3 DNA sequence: TGTGCCAGCAGCTTAGGGACCTCTGGAAACACCATATATTTT. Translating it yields CASSLGTSGNTIYF.

CDR3 residues: CASSEPGTGNYGYTF. The CDR3 coding sequence is TGCGCCAGCAGTGAGCCGGGGACAGGGAACTATGGCTACACCTTC. The gene calls are TRBV10-2 and TRBJ1-2; 9 bases are a match to TRBD1. J lost 2 bases, V lost 2 bases, and 3 bases had no gene match. Germline V gene sequence: CDR1 WSHSY, CDR2 SAAADI. The CDR3 totals 15 residues.

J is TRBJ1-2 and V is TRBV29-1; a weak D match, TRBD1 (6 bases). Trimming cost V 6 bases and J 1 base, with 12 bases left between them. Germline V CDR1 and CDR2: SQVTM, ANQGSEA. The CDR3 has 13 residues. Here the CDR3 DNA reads TGCAGCGTGGCAGGGGTACTTAACTATGGCTACACCTTC. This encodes CSVAGVLNYGYTF.

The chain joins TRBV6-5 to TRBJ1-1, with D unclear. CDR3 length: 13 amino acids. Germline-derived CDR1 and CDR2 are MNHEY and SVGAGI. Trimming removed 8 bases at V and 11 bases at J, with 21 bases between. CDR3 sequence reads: CASLSAGHLMAFF. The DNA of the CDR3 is TGTGCCAGCCTTTCGGCCGGGCACCTAATGGCTTTCTTT.

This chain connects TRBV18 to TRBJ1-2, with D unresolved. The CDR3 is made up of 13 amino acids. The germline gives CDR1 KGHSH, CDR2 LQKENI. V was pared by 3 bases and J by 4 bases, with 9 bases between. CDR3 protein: CASSPEAGYGYTF. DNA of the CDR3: TGTGCCAGCTCACCTGAGGCGGGCTATGGCTACACCTTC.

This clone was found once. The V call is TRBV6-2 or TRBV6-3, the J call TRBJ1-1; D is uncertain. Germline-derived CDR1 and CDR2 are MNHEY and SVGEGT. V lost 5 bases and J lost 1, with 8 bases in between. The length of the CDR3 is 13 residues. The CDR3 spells CASSPRGNTEAFF. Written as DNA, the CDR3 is TGTGCCAGCAGTCCCCGAGGGAACACTGAAGCTTTCTTT.

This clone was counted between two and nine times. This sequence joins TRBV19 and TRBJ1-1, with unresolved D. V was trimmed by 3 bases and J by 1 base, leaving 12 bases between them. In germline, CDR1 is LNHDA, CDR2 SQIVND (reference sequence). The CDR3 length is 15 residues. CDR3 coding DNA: TGTGCCAGTAGTATTTACGGGGAGACGAACACTGAAGCTTTCTTT. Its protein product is CASSIYGETNTEAFF.

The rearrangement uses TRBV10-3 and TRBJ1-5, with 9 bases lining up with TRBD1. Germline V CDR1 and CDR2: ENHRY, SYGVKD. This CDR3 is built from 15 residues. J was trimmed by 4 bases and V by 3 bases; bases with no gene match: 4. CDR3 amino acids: CAISEMDRGNQPQHF. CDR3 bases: TGTGCCATCAGTGAAATGGACAGGGGAAATCAGCCCCAGCATTTT.

The CDR3 loop is CASSRGLAESYEQYF. CDR3 sequence (DNA): TGTGCCAGCTCCCGGGGACTAGCGGAATCCTACGAGCAGTACTTC. V gene TRBV18 combines with J gene TRBJ2-7; 11 bases agree with TRBD2. CDR3 length equals 15 residues. Losses at the gene ends were 6 bases for V and 1 base for J; bases not matched to a gene: 5. Per the germline V gene, CDR1 is KGHSH and CDR2 is LQKENI. The complete variable domain, with remaining parts taken from reference TRBV18 and TRBJ2-7, reads NAGVMQNPRHLVRRRGQEARLRCSPMKGHSHVYWYRQLPEEGLKFMVYLQKENIIDESGMPKERFSAEFPKEGPSILRIQQVVRGDSAAYFCASSRGLAESYEQYFGPGTRLTVT.

The CDR3 DNA reads as TGCGCCAGCAGCCCCTCCTGGAGCTCCTACAATGAGCAGTTCTTC. Its translation: CASSPSWSSYNEQFF. The chain links TRBV5-1 to TRBJ2-1; D not certain. CDR1 is SGHRS, CDR2 YFSETQ, per germline. V dropped 4 bases and J dropped 0 bases, with 11 bases sitting between them. The CDR3 length is 15 residues.

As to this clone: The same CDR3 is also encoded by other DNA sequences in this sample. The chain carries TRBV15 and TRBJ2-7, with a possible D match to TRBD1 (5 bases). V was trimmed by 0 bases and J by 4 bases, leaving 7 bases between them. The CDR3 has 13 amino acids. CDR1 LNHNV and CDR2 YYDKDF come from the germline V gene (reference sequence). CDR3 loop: CATSRDRGYEQYF. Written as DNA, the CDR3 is TGTGCCACCAGCAGAGATAGGGGTTACGAGCAGTACTTC.

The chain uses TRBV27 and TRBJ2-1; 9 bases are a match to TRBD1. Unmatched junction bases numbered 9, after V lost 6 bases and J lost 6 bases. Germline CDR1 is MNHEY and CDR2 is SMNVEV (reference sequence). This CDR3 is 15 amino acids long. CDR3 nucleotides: TGTGCCAGCAGGCCGCTACAGGGGGCCTCCAATGAGCAGTTCTTC. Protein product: CASRPLQGASNEQFF.

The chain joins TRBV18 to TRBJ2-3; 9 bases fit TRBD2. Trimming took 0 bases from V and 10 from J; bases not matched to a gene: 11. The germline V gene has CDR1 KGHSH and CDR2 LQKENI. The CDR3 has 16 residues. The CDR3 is CASSPPAREGRLSQYF. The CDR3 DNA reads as TGTGCCAGCTCACCACCCGCGCGGGAGGGCCGCCTGTCGCAGTATTTT.

The chain's CDR3 is CASSQDLGSGSEQYF. Here the CDR3 DNA reads TGTGCCAGCAGCCAAGATCTGGGTAGCGGGAGCGAGCAGTACTTC. The chain joins TRBV4-2 to TRBJ2-7, with 9 bases aligning to TRBD2. The CDR3 consists of 15 residues. CDR1 is LGHNA, CDR2 YNFKEQ, per germline. Trimming at V came to 0 bases and at J to 6 bases, leaving 6 bases not matched to a gene.

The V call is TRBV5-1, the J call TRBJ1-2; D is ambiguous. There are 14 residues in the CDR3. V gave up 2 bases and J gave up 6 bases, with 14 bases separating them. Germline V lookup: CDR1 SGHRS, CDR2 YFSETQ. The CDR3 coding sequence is TGCGCCAGCAGCTTCCCTTTTGATGGGGATGGCTACACCTTC. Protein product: CASSFPFDGDGYTF.

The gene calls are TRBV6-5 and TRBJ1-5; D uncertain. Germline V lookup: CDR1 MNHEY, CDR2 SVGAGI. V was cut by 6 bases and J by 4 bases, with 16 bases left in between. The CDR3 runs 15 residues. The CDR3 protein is CASSHPAKINQPQHF. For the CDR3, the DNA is TGTGCCAGCAGCCATCCGGCCAAGATAAATCAGCCCCAGCATTTT.

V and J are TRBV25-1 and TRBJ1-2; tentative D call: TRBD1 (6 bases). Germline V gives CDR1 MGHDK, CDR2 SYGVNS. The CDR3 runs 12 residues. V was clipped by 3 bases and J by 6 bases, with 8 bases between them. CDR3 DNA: TGTGCCAGCAGTGACCACAGGGATGGCTACACCTTC. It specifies CASSDHRDGYTF.

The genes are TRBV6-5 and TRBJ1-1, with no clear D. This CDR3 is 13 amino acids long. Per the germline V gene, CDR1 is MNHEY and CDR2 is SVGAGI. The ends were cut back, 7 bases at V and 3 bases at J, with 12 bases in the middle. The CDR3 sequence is CASTLDGDTEAFF. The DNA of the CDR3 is TGTGCCAGCACCTTAGATGGGGACACTGAAGCTTTCTTT.

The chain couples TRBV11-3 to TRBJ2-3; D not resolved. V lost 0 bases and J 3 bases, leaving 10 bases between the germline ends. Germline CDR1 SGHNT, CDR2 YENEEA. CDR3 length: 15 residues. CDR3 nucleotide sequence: TGTGCCAGCAGCTTAGATACGGTGGGGACAGATACGCAGTATTTT. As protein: CASSLDTVGTDTQYF.

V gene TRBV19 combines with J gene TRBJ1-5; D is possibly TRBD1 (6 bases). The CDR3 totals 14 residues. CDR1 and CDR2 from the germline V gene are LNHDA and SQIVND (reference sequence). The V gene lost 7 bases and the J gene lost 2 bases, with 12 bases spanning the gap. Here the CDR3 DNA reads TGTGCCAGTAAGGGGGGGGGAGGCAATCAGCCCCAGCATTTT. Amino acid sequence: CASKGGGGNQPQHF.

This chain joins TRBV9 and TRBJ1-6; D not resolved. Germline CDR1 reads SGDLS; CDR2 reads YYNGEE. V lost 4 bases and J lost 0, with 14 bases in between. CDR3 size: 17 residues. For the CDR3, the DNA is TGTGCCAGCAGCCAAGGGAACAATTACTCCTATAATTCACCCCTCCACTTT. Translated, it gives CASSQGNNYSYNSPLHF. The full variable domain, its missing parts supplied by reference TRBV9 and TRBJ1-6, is DSGVTQTPKHLITATGQRVTLRCSPRSGDLSVYWYQQSLDQGLQFLIQYYNGEERAKGNILERFSAQQFPDLHSELNLSSLELGDSALYFCASSQGNNYSYNSPLHFGNGTRLTVT.

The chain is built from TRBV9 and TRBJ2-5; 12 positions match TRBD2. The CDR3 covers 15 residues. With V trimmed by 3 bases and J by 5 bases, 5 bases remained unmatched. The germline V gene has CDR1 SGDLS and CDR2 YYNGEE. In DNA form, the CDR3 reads TGTGCCAGCAGCGCTCGACTAGCGGGGGAGGAGACCCAGTACTTC. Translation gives CASSARLAGEETQYF.

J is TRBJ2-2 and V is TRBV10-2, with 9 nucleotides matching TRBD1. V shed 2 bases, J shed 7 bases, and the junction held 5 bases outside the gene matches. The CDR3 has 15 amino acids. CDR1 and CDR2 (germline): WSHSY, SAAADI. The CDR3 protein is CASSEQGQGFGELFF. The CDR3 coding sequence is TGCGCCAGCAGTGAGCAAGGACAGGGGTTCGGGGAGCTGTTTTTT.

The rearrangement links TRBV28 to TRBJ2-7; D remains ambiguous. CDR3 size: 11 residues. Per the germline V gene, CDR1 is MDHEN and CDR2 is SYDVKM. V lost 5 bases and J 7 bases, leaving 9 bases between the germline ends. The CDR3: CASSPLREQYF. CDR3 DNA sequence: TGTGCCAGCAGTCCCTTACGTGAGCAGTACTTC.

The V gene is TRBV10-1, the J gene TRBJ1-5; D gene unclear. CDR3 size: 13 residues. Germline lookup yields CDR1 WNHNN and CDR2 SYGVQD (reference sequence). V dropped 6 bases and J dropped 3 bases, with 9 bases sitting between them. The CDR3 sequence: CASREGPNQPQHF. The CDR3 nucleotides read TGCGCCAGCAGGGAAGGCCCCAATCAGCCCCAGCATTTT.

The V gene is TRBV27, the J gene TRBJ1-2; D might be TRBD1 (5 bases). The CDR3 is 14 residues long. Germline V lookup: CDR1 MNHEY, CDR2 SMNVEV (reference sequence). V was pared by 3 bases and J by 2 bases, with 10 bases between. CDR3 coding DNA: TGTGCCAGCAGTTTGTCAGGGACCAACTATGGCTACACCTTC. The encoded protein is CASSLSGTNYGYTF.

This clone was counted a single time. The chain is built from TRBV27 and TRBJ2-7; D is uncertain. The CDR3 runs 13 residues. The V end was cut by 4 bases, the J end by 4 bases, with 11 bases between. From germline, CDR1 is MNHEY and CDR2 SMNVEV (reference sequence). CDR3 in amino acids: CASSSRSSYEQYF. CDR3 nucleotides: TGTGCCAGCAGTTCGAGGAGCTCTTACGAGCAGTACTTC.